The 31 T cell receptor beta chains given below trace back to one sample, sequenced in a study of T cells after yellow fever vaccination. TCRdb ran MiXCR on the 5' RACE reads and lists one entry per CDR3 protein. The repertoire has 620,000 or so distinct CDR3 sequences, 10% to 15% of them found once; the top ten carry just under 15%. The sample consisted of PBMCs, taken on the day of the yellow fever booster vaccination. These receptors were taken from a man younger than 45 who received the YFV17D yellow fever vaccine.

The V and J genes are TRBV7-2 and TRBJ2-3; TRBD2 is a possible D gene (6 bases). CDR1 and CDR2 from the germline V gene are SGHTA and FQGNSA. CDR3 length: 12 amino acids. V was trimmed by 4 bases and J by 11 bases, leaving 13 bases between them. The CDR3 coding sequence is TGTGCCAGCAGCTGGGACTTCGGGGAGCAGTATTTT. It specifies CASSWDFGEQYF.

The V gene is TRBV5-1, the J gene TRBJ1-1, with D unresolved. Germline CDR1 is SGHRS and CDR2 is YFSETQ. There are 13 residues in the CDR3. V was clipped by 6 bases and J by 7 bases, with 16 bases between them. The DNA for the CDR3 is TGCGCCAGCATGGGCTTCGAGGGTGGTGAAGCTTTCTTT. Translating it yields CASMGFEGGEAFF.

This clonotype was counted a few times. The V and J genes are TRBV6-5 and TRBJ2-6; possible D gene TRBD2, 6 bases. The CDR3 extends over 17 amino acids. Germline V gene sequence: CDR1 MNHEY, CDR2 SVGAGI. V was shortened by 4 bases and J by 0 bases, with 13 bases between the two germline ends. The CDR3 is CASSLGLASSGANVLTF. The DNA for the CDR3 is TGTGCCAGCAGTTTGGGACTCGCCAGCTCTGGGGCCAACGTCCTGACTTTC.

This clonotype was observed at least ten times. The genes are TRBV20-1 and TRBJ1-5; no firm D call. V dropped 0 bases and J dropped 5 bases, with 11 bases sitting between them. CDR1 and CDR2 (germline): DFQATT, SNEGSKA (reference sequence). The CDR3 covers 14 residues. The CDR3 loop reads CSAREIAGDQPQHF. CDR3 nucleotide sequence: TGCAGTGCTAGAGAAATTGCTGGGGATCAGCCCCAGCATTTT.

The chain has TRBV6-2 or TRBV6-3 and TRBJ2-2; 8 bases map to TRBD2. Per the germline V gene, CDR1 is MNHEY and CDR2 is SVGEGT. V lost 4 bases to trimming and J lost 0 bases; unmatched junction nucleotides: 10. The CDR3 has 18 residues. The CDR3 nucleotides read TGTGCCAGCAGTTTAGGGGATAGCGGGAACCCGAACACCGGGGAGCTGTTTTTT. Its protein product is CASSLGDSGNPNTGELFF.

The chain combines TRBV7-2 with TRBJ2-7; D ambiguous. Trimming cost V 1 base and J 9 bases, with 13 bases left between them. This CDR3 contains 13 residues. CDR1 and CDR2 from the germline V gene are SGHTA and FQGNSA. CDR3: CASSLEPPIGQYF. CDR3 coding DNA: TGTGCCAGCAGCTTAGAACCCCCTATCGGGCAGTACTTC.

The V and J genes are TRBV20-1 and TRBJ2-3; the match to TRBD1 covers 8 bases. Losses at the gene ends were 6 bases for V and 0 bases for J; bases not matched to a gene: 5. The CDR3 covers 14 residues. Looked up from germline, CDR1 is DFQATT and CDR2 is SNEGSKA (reference sequence). The CDR3 loop is CSAKGQGSTDTQYF. CDR3 nucleotide sequence: TGCAGTGCAAAAGGACAGGGTAGCACAGATACGCAGTATTTT.

The chain links TRBV27 to TRBJ2-7; 10 positions match TRBD1. The CDR3 runs 14 residues. V shed 5 bases, J shed 5 bases, and the junction held 6 bases outside the gene matches. Germline CDR1 and CDR2: MNHEY and SMNVEV (reference sequence). The CDR3 bases are TGTGCCAGCAGTCCCTGGACAGGGGGGGACGAGCAGTACTTC. Amino acid sequence: CASSPWTGGDEQYF.

There are a few counts of this clonotype. The genes are TRBV5-1 and TRBJ2-7, with 8 nucleotides matching TRBD1. The germline gives CDR1 SGHRS, CDR2 YFSETQ. Trimming took 0 bases from V and 6 from J; bases not matched to a gene: 8. The CDR3 sequence is 15 residues long. The CDR3 reads CASSLVGQVGSEQYF. In DNA, the CDR3 is TGCGCCAGCAGCTTGGTGGGACAGGTCGGTAGCGAGCAGTACTTC. The full variable domain, completed using reference TRBV5-1 and TRBJ2-7, is KAGVTQTPRYLIKTRGQQVTLSCSPISGHRSVSWYQQTPGQGLQFLFEYFSETQRNKGNFPGRFSGRQFSNSRSEMNVSTLELGDSALYLCASSLVGQVGSEQYFGPGTRLTVT.

V gene TRBV12-3 or TRBV12-4 combines with J gene TRBJ2-7, with 9 bases identical to TRBD1. The CDR3 is made up of 12 amino acids. The ends lost 11 bases at V and 6 bases at J; junction bases unmatched: 8. This CDR3 is CAGGQGGGEQYF. The CDR3 nucleotides are TGTGCCGGGGGACAGGGAGGCGGCGAGCAGTACTTC.

This chain joins TRBV9 and TRBJ2-7; 14 bases map to TRBD2. Germline CDR1 and CDR2: SGDLS and YYNGEE. CDR3 size: 15 residues. The ends lost 4 bases at V and 4 bases at J; junction bases unmatched: 4. CDR3 amino acids: CASSTGLAGEYEQYF. DNA of the CDR3: TGTGCCAGCAGCACGGGACTAGCGGGAGAATACGAGCAGTACTTC.

This sequence joins TRBV7-2 and TRBJ1-4; D call uncertain. Trimming cost V 5 bases and J 4 bases, with 11 bases left between them. Germline V CDR1 and CDR2: SGHTA, FQGNSA. There are 14 residues in the CDR3. CDR3 bases: TGTGCCAGCAGCCCGAGGAACTATAATGAAAAACTGTTTTTT. Amino acids: CASSPRNYNEKLFF. The complete variable domain, with remaining parts taken from reference TRBV7-2 and TRBJ1-4, reads GAGVSQSPSNKVTEKGKDVELRCDPISGHTALYWYRQSLGQGLEFLIYFQGNSAPDKSGLPSDRFSAERTGGSVSTLTIQRTQQEDSAVYLCASSPRNYNEKLFFGSGTQLSVL.

The chain joins TRBV6-6 to TRBJ2-3; no firm D call. The CDR3 loop spans 11 amino acids. From germline, CDR1 is MNHNY and CDR2 SVGAGI (reference sequence). The DNA of the CDR3 is TGTGCAGTATCTAGCACAGATACGCAGTATTTT. Translation gives CAVSSTDTQYF.

The rearrangement links TRBV11-2 to TRBJ2-3; 11 nucleotides align to TRBD2. The CDR3 has 16 residues. CDR1 and CDR2 (germline): SGHAT, FQNNGV. The junction had 8 bases not matched to a gene; V was cut back by 5 bases and J by 4 bases. Here the CDR3 reads CASSLTGTSGADTQYF. Here the CDR3 DNA reads TGTGCCAGCAGCCTTACCGGGACTAGCGGAGCAGATACGCAGTATTTT.

This clonotype showed up many times. CDR3 sequence: CASSFLYSREQYF. In DNA form, the CDR3 reads TGTGCCAGCAGCTTTCTCTACAGTAGAGAGCAGTACTTC. The V gene is TRBV28, the J gene TRBJ2-7, with D hard to call. Deletions cut 6 bases from V and 7 bases from J, with 16 bases between. Per germline, CDR1 MDHEN and CDR2 SYDVKM. CDR3 size: 13 residues.

This clonotype has just a few counts. This rearrangement joins TRBV20-1 to TRBJ2-1, with unresolved D. The germline V gene encodes CDR1 DFQATT and CDR2 SNEGSKA (reference sequence). The CDR3 has 16 amino acids. The ends were cut back, 4 bases at V and 7 bases at J, with 23 bases in the middle. The CDR3 here is CSAIGPKWFPTNEQFF. In nucleotides, the CDR3 is TGCAGTGCTATCGGACCTAAATGGTTCCCTACTAATGAGCAGTTCTTC.

This clonotype has a handful of counts. The chain is built from TRBV20-1 and TRBJ2-3; D is uncertain. This CDR3 is built from 12 residues. Trimming stripped 5 bases from V and 4 bases from J, with 10 bases between. Germline CDR1 reads DFQATT; CDR2 reads SNEGSKA (reference sequence). The CDR3, as DNA: TGCAGTGCTCCCCCGGGCGCAGATACGCAGTATTTT. This sequence encodes CSAPPGADTQYF.

This chain joins TRBV12-3 or TRBV12-4 and TRBJ1-5, with D perhaps matching TRBD1 (6 bases). The CDR3 totals 15 residues. V shed 5 bases and J shed 2 bases, with 13 bases lying between them. The CDR3: CASSLMGHGNQPQHF. DNA for the CDR3: TGTGCCAGCAGTCTGATGGGACATGGCAATCAGCCCCAGCATTTT.

This CDR3 reads CSVEDQKRSTDTQYF. CDR3 nucleotides: TGCAGCGTTGAAGACCAGAAGCGGAGCACAGATACGCAGTATTTT. V gene TRBV29-1 combines with J gene TRBJ2-3, with D perhaps TRBD2 (5 bases). Germline V CDR1 and CDR2: SQVTM, ANQGSEA. V dropped 0 bases and J dropped 0 bases, with 10 bases sitting between them. There are 15 residues in the CDR3.

Many counts were recorded for this clonotype. This chain links TRBV27 with TRBJ2-4, with D unclear. The CDR3 totals 13 residues. In germline, CDR1 is MNHEY, CDR2 SMNVEV (reference sequence). Trimming pared 5 bases from V and 2 bases from J, leaving 7 bases between. CDR3 region: CASSPNSKNIQYF. CDR3 coding DNA: TGTGCCAGCAGTCCCAATTCCAAAAACATTCAGTACTTC.

This clonotype was observed a few times. This rearrangement joins TRBV27 to TRBJ2-2, with 9 bases matching TRBD1. This CDR3 has 19 amino acids. V was pared by 8 bases and J by 4 bases, with 20 bases of the junction left unmatched. CDR1 and CDR2 (germline): MNHEY, SMNVEV (reference sequence). The CDR3 loop is CASRSHRGRVFPLTGELFF. The CDR3, as DNA: TGTGCCAGCCGTTCCCACAGGGGGCGCGTTTTCCCCCTCACCGGGGAGCTGTTTTTT.

In this sample, this clonotype turned up a few times. The chain joins TRBV30 to TRBJ1-1, with TRBD1 as a possible D gene (5 bases). Deletions cut 4 bases from V and 0 bases from J, with 12 bases between. There are 14 residues in the CDR3. Germline loops: CDR1 GTSNPN, CDR2 SVGIG (reference sequence). CDR3 DNA: TGTGCCTGGAAAAGGGACCGAATGAACACTGAAGCTTTCTTT. Translated, it gives CAWKRDRMNTEAFF.

This chain links TRBV10-3 with TRBJ2-1; TRBD2 matches 8 bases. The J segment lost 7 bases and the V segment lost 4 bases, leaving 18 bases of the junction unmatched. In germline, CDR1 is ENHRY, CDR2 SYGVKD. The CDR3 extends over 18 amino acids. The DNA of the CDR3 is TGTGCCATCAGTGCCAGGTTCCCAGCGGGAGTGGGGCGGAATGAGCAGTTCTTC. Translated: CAISARFPAGVGRNEQFF.

CDR3 nucleotide sequence: TGTGCCAGCAGCCCCGTTGAAGAGCAGTACTTC. Amino acid sequence: CASSPVEEQYF. This rearrangement joins TRBV7-9 to TRBJ2-7; D remains ambiguous. Trimming pared 5 bases from V and 7 bases from J, leaving 9 bases between. Per germline, CDR1 SEHNR and CDR2 FQNEAQ (reference sequence). The CDR3 runs 11 residues.

This clonotype was found many times. The chain employs TRBV24-1 and TRBJ2-7; TRBD1 matches at 9 bases. From germline, CDR1 is KGHDR and CDR2 SFDVKD. Unmatched junction bases numbered 7, after V lost 5 bases and J lost 0 bases. The CDR3 has 16 amino acids. CDR3 loop: CATSGTGTGSSYEQYF. In DNA form, the CDR3 reads TGTGCCACCAGTGGTACCGGGACAGGGAGCTCCTACGAGCAGTACTTC.

Note on this clonotype: A much larger clonotype is one base distant, so this may be a read error. The chain couples TRBV28 to TRBJ2-7; 7 bases are shared with TRBD1. The CDR3 consists of 13 residues. CDR1 is MDHEN, CDR2 SYDVKM, per germline. Written as DNA, the CDR3 is TGTGCCAGCAGTCAGAGGGGGCTCTACGAGCAGTGCTTC. Encoded protein: CASSQRGLYEQCF.

This clonotype was seen a few times. The rearrangement links TRBV7-2 to TRBJ2-1, with D possibly matching TRBD2 (5 bases). The CDR3 has 15 residues. The germline V gene encodes CDR1 SGHTA and CDR2 FQGNSA. The V gene lost 4 bases and the J gene lost 5 bases, with 15 bases spanning the gap. CDR3 protein: CASSSRDRNDNEQFF. CDR3 bases: TGTGCCAGCAGCTCTCGGGATCGGAATGACAATGAGCAGTTCTTC.

This rearrangement joins TRBV6-1 to TRBJ2-2, with TRBD2 as a possible D gene (5 bases). CDR1 and CDR2 from the germline V gene are MNHNS and SASEGT. The CDR3 runs 17 residues. V gave up 5 bases and J gave up 4 bases, with 20 bases separating them. CDR3 sequence reads: CASSPPFARAGTGELFF. The CDR3 DNA is TGTGCCAGCAGTCCCCCCTTCGCGAGGGCAGGCACCGGGGAGCTGTTTTTT.

The genes are TRBV2 and TRBJ2-5, with TRBD2 identical over 14 bases. CDR1 and CDR2 from the germline V gene are SNHLY and FYNNEI. V lost 7 bases, J lost 1 base, and 8 bases stayed unmatched. The CDR3 loop spans 17 amino acids. The CDR3 reads CASKGTSGSRGQETQYF. The CDR3 DNA is TGTGCCAGCAAGGGGACTAGCGGGAGCAGGGGCCAAGAGACCCAGTACTTC. Full variable domain (outside the CDR3, taken from reference TRBV2 and TRBJ2-5): EPEVTQTPSHQVTQMGQEVILRCVPISNHLYFYWYRQILGQKVEFLVSFYNNEISEKSEIFDDQFSVERPDGSNFTLKIRSTKLEDSAMYFCASKGTSGSRGQETQYFGPGTRLLVL.

CDR3: CASSQEDSYSNQPQHF. CDR3 nucleotide sequence: TGCGCCAGCAGCCAAGAGGACAGTTATAGCAATCAGCCCCAGCATTTT. This sequence joins TRBV4-1 and TRBJ1-5; possible D gene TRBD1, 6 bases. V gave up 0 bases and J gave up 0 bases, with 9 bases separating them. This CDR3 is built from 16 residues. From germline, CDR1 is MGHRA and CDR2 YSYEKL.

J is TRBJ2-3 and V is TRBV20-1, with unresolved D. The germline CDR1 and CDR2 sequences are DFQATT and SNEGSKA (reference sequence). The CDR3 has 10 residues. Trimming took 4 bases from V and 7 from J, leaving 6 bases between them. CDR3 in amino acids: CSAKDNTQYF. In DNA form, the CDR3 reads TGCAGTGCTAAAGATAATACGCAGTATTTT.